This T cell receptor (beta chain) stems from a study of blood T cell repertoires in COVID-19. Sequencing used immunoSEQ multiplex PCR; TCRdb keeps in-frame clones, though not all of them. The sample lists over 200,000 clones; approximately 82% were seen once. Germline V lookup: CDR1 SGHRS, CDR2 YFSETQ. V lost 3 bases and J lost 1, with 13 bases in between. CDR3 length: 15 residues. The J gene is TRBJ1-1, the V gene TRBV5-1; no reliable D call. Sequencing input: PBMCs or T cells enriched from blood (not recorded which). The sequence was collected from a man between 35 and 55 years old who had recovered from COVID-19. The DNA of the CDR3 is TGCGCCAGCAGCTATCAGAGTTCGGGGAACACTGAAGCTTTCTTT. Translated, it gives CASSYQSSGNTEAFF.